This note documents a single T cell receptor (beta chain) sequence. These data are taken from a study of blood T cell repertoires in COVID-19. Study context: Donors in the United States, Italy and Spain gave samples during acute or convalescent COVID-19. PBMCs, B-cell-depleted T cells, or T cells were the source of the cDNA or gDNA that made up the material.

In the source study's methods: By means of reference gene primer amplification, nucleated cell counts were estimated. Produced via immunoSEQ multiplex PCR; TCRdb's table is partial and in-frame only. Clonal size and the V and J genes are those of that table, whereas D and trimming came from the DNA. The sample includes fewer than 85,000 clones, roughly 90% of them seen just once. The sequence came from a human donor in a cohort sampled during active COVID-19. Sequencing was carried out using peripheral blood.

CDR3 sequence reads: CASSTVRMGTGELFF. The CDR3 DNA reads as TGTGCCAGCTCAACGGTGAGGATGGGTACCGGGGAGCTGTTTTTT. The V and J genes are TRBV18 and TRBJ2-2; D unclear. Trimming took off 5 bases at V and 5 bases at J, with 15 bases between the two ends. Germline V gene sequence: CDR1 KGHSH, CDR2 LQKENI. The CDR3 loop spans 15 amino acids.